This T cell receptor beta chain was profiled in a study of blood T cell repertoires in COVID-19. In the study overall: Samples of COVID-19 (acute and convalescent) were obtained from the United States, Italy and Spain.

The CDR3 is 17 residues long. Germline CDR1 ENHRY, CDR2 SYGVKD. The V end lost 4 bases, the J end lost 5 bases, and 23 bases lay between the germline ends. Assay: immunoSEQ multiplex PCR; the TCRdb copy retains only in-frame clones and omits some. The table includes some 250,000 clones, more than 75% detected once. The receptor's source is an older woman with active or convalescent COVID-19. The sequenced sample consisted of peripheral blood. The rearrangement links TRBV10-3 to TRBJ1-2; a possible D gene is TRBD1 (5 bases). This CDR3 is CAISAGGGPREKYGYTF. CDR3 nucleotides: TGTGCCATCAGTGCTGGGGGAGGGCCGAGGGAGAAATATGGCTACACCTTC.